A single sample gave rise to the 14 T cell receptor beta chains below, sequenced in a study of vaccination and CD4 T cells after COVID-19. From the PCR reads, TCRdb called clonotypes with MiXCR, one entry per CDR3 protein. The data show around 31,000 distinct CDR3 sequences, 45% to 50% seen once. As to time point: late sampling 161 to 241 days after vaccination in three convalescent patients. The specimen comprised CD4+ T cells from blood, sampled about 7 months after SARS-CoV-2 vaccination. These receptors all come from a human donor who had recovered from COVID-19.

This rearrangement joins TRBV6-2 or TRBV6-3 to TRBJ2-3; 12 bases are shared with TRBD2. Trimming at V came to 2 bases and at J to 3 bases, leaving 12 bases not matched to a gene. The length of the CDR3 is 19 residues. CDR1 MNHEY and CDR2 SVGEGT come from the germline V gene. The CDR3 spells CASSYASLAGGPLTDTQYF. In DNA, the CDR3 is TGTGCCAGCAGTTACGCCAGTCTAGCGGGAGGGCCATTGACAGATACGCAGTATTTT.

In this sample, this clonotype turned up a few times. The CDR3 nucleotides are TGTGCCAGCAGTACCTCGACAGGGGGCGCCCACGAGCAGTACTTC. It is translated as CASSTSTGGAHEQYF. The chain uses TRBV6-5 and TRBJ2-7; TRBD1 agrees at 10 bases. Losses at the gene ends were 5 bases for V and 5 bases for J; bases not matched to a gene: 9. The CDR3 totals 15 residues. The germline V gene encodes CDR1 MNHEY and CDR2 SVGAGI.

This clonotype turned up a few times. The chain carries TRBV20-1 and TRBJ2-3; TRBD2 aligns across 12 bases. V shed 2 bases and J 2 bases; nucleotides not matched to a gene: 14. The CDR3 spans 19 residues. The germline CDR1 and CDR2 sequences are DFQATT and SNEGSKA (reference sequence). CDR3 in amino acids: CSARLPGTSGSLFTDTQYF. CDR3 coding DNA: TGCAGTGCTAGACTCCCCGGGACTAGCGGGTCCCTTTTCACAGATACGCAGTATTTT.

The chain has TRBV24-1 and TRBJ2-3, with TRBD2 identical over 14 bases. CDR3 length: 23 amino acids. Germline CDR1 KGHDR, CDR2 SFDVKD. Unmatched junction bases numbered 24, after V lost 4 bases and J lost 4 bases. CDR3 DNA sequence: TGTGCCACCAGTGAACCAGGCGGGGGGGGACTAGCGGGAGAAGTACCACATCCAGATACGCAGTATTTT. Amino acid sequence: CATSEPGGGGLAGEVPHPDTQYF.

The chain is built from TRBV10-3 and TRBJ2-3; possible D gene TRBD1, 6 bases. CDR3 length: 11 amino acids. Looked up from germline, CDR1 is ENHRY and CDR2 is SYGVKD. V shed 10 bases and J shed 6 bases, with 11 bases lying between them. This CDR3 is CATLQGDTQYF. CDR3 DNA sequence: TGTGCCACCTTGCAGGGGGATACGCAGTATTTT.

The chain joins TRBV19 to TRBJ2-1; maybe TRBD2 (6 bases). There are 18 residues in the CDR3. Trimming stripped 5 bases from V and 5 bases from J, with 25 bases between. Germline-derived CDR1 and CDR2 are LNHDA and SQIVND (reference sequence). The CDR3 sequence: CASSQERLRGGTHNEQFF. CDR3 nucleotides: TGTGCCAGTAGTCAAGAACGGCTCCGTGGCGGGACCCACAATGAGCAGTTCTTC.

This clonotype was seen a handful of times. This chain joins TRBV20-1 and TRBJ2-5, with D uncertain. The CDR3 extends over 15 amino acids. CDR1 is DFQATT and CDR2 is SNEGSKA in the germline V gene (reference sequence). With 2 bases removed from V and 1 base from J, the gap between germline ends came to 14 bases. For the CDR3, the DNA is TGCAGTGCTAGACCCTTCAATGGATTCCAAGAGACCCAGTACTTC. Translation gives CSARPFNGFQETQYF.

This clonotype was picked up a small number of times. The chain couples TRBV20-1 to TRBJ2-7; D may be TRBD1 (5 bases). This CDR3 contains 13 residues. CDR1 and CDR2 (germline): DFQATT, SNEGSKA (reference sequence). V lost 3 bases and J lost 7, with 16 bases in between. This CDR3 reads CSARDTVLYEQYF. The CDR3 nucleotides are TGCAGTGCTAGGGACACCGTTCTTTATGAGCAGTACTTC.

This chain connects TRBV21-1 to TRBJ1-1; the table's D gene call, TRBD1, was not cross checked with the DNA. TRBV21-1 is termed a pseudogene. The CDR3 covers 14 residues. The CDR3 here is CASSKVTGNTEAFF. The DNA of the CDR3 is TGTGCCAGCAGCAAAGTTACAGGGAACACTGAAGCTTTCTTT.

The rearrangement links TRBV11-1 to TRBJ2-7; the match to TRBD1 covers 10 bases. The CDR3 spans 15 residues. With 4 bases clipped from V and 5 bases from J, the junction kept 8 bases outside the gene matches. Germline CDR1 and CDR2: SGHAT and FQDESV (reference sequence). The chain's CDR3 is CASSSTGTGEDEQYF. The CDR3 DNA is TGTGCCAGCAGCTCTACCGGGACAGGGGAAGACGAGCAGTACTTC.

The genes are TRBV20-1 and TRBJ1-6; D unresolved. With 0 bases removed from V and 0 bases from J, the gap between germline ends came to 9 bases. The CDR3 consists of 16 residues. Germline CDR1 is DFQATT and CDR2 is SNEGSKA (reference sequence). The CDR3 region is CSARDREGSYNSPLHF. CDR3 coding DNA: TGCAGTGCTAGAGATCGAGAGGGCTCCTATAATTCACCCCTCCACTTT.

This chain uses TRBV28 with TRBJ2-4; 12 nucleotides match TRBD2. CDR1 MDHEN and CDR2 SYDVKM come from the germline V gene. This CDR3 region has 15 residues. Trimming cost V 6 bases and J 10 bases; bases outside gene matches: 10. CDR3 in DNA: TGTGCCAGCAGCCCAAGACTAGCGGGAGTTGGAATTCAGTACTTC. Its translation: CASSPRLAGVGIQYF.

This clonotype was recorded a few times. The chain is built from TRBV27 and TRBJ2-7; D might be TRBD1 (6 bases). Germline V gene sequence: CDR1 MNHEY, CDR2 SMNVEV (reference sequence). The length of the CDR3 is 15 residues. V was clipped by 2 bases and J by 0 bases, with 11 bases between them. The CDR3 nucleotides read TGTGCCAGCAGTTTAGGACAGAAGAGCTCCTACGAGCAGTACTTC. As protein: CASSLGQKSSYEQYF.

The CDR3 nucleotides read TGTGCCAGCAGCCCACCGCGGACAGGGGAGCAAGAGACCCAGTACTTC. The encoded protein is CASSPPRTGEQETQYF. This sequence joins TRBV7-9 and TRBJ2-5; 9 nucleotides line up with TRBD1. CDR1 is SEHNR, CDR2 FQNEAQ, per germline (reference sequence). The length of the CDR3 is 16 residues. V gave up 5 bases and J gave up 2 bases; unmatched junction bases: 9. Full variable domain (rest looked up from reference TRBV7-9 and TRBJ2-5): DTGVSQNPRHKITKRGQNVTFRCDPISEHNRLYWYRQTLGQGPEFLTYFQNEAQLEKSRLLSDRFSAERPKGSFSTLEIQRTEQGDSAMYLCASSPPRTGEQETQYFGPGTRLLVL.